These 5 T cell receptor beta chains were all obtained from the same sample, sequenced in a study of blood T cell repertoires in COVID-19. Measured with immunoSEQ multiplex PCR; TCRdb has only the in-frame clones, and not every one. The table records 200,000 to 300,000 clones, 88% of them present only once. Sample: peripheral blood. These receptors were collected from a man between 60 and 75 years old who had recovered from COVID-19.

This clone was seen a few times. The rearrangement joins TRBV15 to TRBJ1-1; D is possibly TRBD1 (6 bases). This CDR3 contains 17 residues. Germline V gene lookup returns CDR1 LNHNV and CDR2 YYDKDF (reference sequence). Trimming pared 0 bases from V and 1 base from J, leaving 15 bases between. CDR3 in DNA: TGTGCCACCAGCAGAGATGGGGCGCAGGGGCGGAACACTGAAGCTTTCTTT. Its protein is CATSRDGAQGRNTEAFF.

In nucleotides, the CDR3 is TGTGCCACCAGCAGTGGGGGCAGCTATTATGGCTACACCTTC. Amino acid sequence: CATSSGGSYYGYTF. The rearrangement joins TRBV15 to TRBJ1-2; D might be TRBD1 (6 bases). Per the germline V gene, CDR1 is LNHNV and CDR2 is YYDKDF (reference sequence). Trimming pared 3 bases from V and 5 bases from J, leaving 13 bases between. This CDR3 region has 14 residues.

A remark on this clone: The identical CDR3 is also encoded by other nucleotide sequences in the sample. The chain is built from TRBV4-2 and TRBJ1-2; D perhaps matches TRBD1 (5 bases). CDR1 is LGHNA, CDR2 YNFKEQ, per germline. CDR3 length: 13 amino acids. The V gene lost 4 bases and the J gene lost 7 bases, with 13 bases spanning the gap. The CDR3 loop reads CASSPGQGLGYTF. The CDR3 nucleotides are TGTGCCAGCAGCCCCGGGCAGGGCCTTGGCTACACCTTC.

This chain links TRBV19 with TRBJ1-5, with D possibly TRBD1 on 6 matching bases. The germline V gene has CDR1 LNHDA and CDR2 SQIVND (reference sequence). This CDR3 is 14 amino acids long. V dropped 6 bases and J dropped 5 bases, with 14 bases sitting between them. CDR3 coding DNA: TGTGCCAGTAGGACAATAAACAGGGATCAGCCCCAGCATTTT. Amino acid sequence: CASRTINRDQPQHF.

The chain joins TRBV7-9 to TRBJ1-3; D not certain. The ends were cut back, 5 bases at V and 0 bases at J, with 11 bases in the middle. The length of the CDR3 is 15 residues. Germline V lookup: CDR1 SEHNR, CDR2 FQNEAQ (reference sequence). The CDR3 DNA reads TGTGCCAGCAGCCCGCGGGCCCCCTCTGGAAACACCATATATTTT. Translation gives CASSPRAPSGNTIYF.